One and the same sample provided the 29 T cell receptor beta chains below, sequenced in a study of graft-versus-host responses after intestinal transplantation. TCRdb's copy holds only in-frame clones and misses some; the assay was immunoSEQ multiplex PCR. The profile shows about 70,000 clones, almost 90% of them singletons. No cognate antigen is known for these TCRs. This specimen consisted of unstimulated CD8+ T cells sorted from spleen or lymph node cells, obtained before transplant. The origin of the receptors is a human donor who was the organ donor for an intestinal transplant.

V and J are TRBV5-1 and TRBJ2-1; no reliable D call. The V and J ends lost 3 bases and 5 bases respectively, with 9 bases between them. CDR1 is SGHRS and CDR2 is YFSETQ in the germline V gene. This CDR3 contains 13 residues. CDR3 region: CASSSSTHNEQFF. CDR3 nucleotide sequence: TGCGCCAGCAGCTCCTCCACACACAATGAGCAGTTCTTC.

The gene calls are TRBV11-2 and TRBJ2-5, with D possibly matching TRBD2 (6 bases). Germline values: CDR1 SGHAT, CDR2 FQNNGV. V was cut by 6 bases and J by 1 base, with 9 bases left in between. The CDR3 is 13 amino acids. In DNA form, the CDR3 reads TGTGCCAGCAGTCGGGAGTTCCAAGAGACCCAGTACTTC. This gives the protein CASSREFQETQYF. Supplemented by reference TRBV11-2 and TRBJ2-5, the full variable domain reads EAGVAQSPRYKIIEKRQSVAFWCNPISGHATLYWYQQILGQGPKLLIQFQNNGVVDDSQLPKDRFSAERLKGVDSTLKIQPAKLEDSAVYLCASSREFQETQYFGPGTRLLVL.

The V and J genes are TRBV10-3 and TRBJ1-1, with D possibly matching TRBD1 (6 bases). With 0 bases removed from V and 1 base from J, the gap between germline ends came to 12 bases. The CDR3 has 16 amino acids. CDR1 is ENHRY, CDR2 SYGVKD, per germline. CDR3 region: CAISESRQAQNTEAFF. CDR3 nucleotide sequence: TGTGCCATCAGTGAGTCGCGACAGGCCCAGAACACTGAAGCTTTCTTT.

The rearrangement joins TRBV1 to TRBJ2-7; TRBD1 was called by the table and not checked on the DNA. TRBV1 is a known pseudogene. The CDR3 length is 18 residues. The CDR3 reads CTSSQDGWTGIFSYEQYV. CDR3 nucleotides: TGCACCAGCAGCCAAGATGGCTGGACAGGCATCTTCTCCTACGAGCAGTACGTC.

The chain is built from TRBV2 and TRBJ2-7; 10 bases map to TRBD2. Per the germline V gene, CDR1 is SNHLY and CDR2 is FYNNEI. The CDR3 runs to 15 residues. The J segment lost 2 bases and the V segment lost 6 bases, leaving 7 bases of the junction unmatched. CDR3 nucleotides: TGTGCCAGCAGGCCCGGACTAGCGGAAGCCTACGAGCAGTACGTC. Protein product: CASRPGLAEAYEQYV.

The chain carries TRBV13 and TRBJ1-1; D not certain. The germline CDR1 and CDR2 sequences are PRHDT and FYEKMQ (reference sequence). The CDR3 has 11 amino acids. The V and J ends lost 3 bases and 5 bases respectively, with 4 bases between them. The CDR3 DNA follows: TGTGCCAGCAGCTTGAGAACTGAAGCTTTCTTT. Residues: CASSLRTEAFF.

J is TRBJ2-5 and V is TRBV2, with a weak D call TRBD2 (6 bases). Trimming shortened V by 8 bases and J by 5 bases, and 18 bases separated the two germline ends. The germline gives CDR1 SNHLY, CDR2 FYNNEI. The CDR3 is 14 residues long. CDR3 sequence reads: CASRRLGVAETQYF. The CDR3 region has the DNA TGTGCCAGCCGAAGACTAGGTGTTGCGGAGACCCAGTACTTC. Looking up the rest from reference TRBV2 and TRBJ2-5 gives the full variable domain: EPEVTQTPSHQVTQMGQEVILRCVPISNHLYFYWYRQILGQKVEFLVSFYNNEISEKSEIFDDQFSVERPDGSNFTLKIRSTKLEDSAMYFCASRRLGVAETQYFGPGTRLLVL.

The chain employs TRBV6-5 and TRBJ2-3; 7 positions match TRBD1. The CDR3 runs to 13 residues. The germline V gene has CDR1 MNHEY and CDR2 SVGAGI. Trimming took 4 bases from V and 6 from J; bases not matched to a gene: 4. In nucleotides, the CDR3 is TGTGCCAGCAGTTTAGGGACAGCCGATACGCAGTATTTT. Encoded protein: CASSLGTADTQYF.

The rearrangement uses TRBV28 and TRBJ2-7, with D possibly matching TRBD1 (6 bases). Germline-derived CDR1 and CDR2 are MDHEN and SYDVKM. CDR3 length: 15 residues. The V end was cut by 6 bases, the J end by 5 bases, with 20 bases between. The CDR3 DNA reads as TGTGCCAGCAGCCTCACTTCCACAGGGTCCGACGAGCAGTACGTC. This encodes CASSLTSTGSDEQYV.

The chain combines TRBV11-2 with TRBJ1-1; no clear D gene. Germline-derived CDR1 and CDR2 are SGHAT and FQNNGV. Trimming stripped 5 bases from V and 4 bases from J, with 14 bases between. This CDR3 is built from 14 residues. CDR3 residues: CASSTGGGSTEAFF. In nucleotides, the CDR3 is TGTGCCAGCAGCACGGGAGGAGGGAGCACTGAAGCTTTCTTT. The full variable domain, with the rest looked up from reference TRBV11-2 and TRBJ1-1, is EAGVAQSPRYKIIEKRQSVAFWCNPISGHATLYWYQQILGQGPKLLIQFQNNGVVDDSQLPKDRFSAERLKGVDSTLKIQPAKLEDSAVYLCASSTGGGSTEAFFGQGTRLTVV.

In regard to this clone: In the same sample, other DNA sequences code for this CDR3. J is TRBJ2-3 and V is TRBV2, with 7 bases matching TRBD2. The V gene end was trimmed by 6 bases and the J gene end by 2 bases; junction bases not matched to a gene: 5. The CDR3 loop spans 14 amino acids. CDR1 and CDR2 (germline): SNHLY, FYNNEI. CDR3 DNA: TGTGCCAGCAGGGGGGGGAGCCCCACAGATACGCAGTATTTT. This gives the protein CASRGGSPTDTQYF. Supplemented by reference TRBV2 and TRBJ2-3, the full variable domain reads EPEVTQTPSHQVTQMGQEVILRCVPISNHLYFYWYRQILGQKVEFLVSFYNNEISEKSEIFDDQFSVERPDGSNFTLKIRSTKLEDSAMYFCASRGGSPTDTQYFGPGTRLTVL.

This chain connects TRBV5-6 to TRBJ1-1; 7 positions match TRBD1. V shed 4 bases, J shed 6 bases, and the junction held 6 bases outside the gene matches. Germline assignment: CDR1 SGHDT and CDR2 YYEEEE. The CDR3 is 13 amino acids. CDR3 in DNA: TGTGCCAGCAGCCTGGGACAGTTCCCTGAAGCTTTCTTT. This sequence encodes CASSLGQFPEAFF.

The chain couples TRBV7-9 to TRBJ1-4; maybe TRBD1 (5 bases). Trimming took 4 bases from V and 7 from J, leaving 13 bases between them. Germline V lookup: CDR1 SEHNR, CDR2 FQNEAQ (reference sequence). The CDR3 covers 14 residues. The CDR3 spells CASSSPGLTEKLFF. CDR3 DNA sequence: TGTGCCAGCAGCTCTCCAGGGTTGACTGAAAAACTGTTTTTT.

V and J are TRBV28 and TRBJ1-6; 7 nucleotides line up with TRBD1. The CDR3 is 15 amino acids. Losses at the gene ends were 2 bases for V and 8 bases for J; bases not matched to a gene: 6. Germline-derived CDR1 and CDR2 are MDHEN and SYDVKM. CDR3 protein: CASSLKDRTHSPLHF. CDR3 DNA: TGTGCCAGCAGTTTAAAGGACAGGACTCATTCACCCCTCCACTTT.

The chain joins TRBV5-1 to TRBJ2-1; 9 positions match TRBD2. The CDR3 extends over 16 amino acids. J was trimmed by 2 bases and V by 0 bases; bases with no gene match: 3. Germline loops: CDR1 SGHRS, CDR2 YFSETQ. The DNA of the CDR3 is TGCGCCAGCAGCTTGGAGGCTAGCGGGGCCTACAATGAGCAGTTCTTC. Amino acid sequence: CASSLEASGAYNEQFF.

The CDR3 sequence is CASGSSGGAHEQFF. CDR3 coding DNA: TGTGCCAGCGGCTCTAGCGGGGGGGCTCATGAGCAGTTCTTC. The chain is built from TRBV7-9 and TRBJ2-1; 12 nucleotides agree with TRBD2. This CDR3 is built from 14 residues. The ends lost 8 bases at V and 8 bases at J; junction bases unmatched: 7. Germline V CDR1 and CDR2: SEHNR, FQNEAQ (reference sequence).

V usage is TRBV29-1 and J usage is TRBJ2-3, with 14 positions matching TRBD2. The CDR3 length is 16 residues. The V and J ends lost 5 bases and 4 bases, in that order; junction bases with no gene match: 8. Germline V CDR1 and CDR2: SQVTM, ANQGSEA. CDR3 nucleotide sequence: TGCAGCGTTCCGCCCCTGACTAGCGGGGGGGCAGATACGCAGTATTTT. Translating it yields CSVPPLTSGGADTQYF.

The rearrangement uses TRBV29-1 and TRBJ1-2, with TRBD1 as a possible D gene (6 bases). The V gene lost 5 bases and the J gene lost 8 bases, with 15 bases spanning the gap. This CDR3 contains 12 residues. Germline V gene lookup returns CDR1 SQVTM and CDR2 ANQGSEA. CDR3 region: CSVRAGANGYTF. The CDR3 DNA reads TGCAGCGTTAGAGCAGGGGCAAACGGCTACACCTTC.

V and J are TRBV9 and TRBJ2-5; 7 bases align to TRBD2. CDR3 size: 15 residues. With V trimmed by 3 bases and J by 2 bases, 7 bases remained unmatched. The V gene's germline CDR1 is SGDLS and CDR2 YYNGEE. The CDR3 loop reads CASSASGVWQETQYF. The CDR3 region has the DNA TGTGCCAGCAGCGCGAGCGGGGTTTGGCAAGAGACCCAGTACTTC.

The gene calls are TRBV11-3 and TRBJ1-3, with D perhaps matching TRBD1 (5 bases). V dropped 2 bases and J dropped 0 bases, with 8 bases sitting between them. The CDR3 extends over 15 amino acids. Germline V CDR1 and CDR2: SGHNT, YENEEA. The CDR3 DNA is TGTGCCAGCAGCTTAAACGGGGGCTCTGGAAACACCATATATTTT. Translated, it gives CASSLNGGSGNTIYF.

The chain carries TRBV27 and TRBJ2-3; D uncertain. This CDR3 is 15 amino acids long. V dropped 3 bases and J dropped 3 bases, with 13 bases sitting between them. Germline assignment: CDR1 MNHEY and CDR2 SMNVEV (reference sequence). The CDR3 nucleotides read TGTGCCAGCAGTTTGGCGGTCGCCACGACAGATACGCAGTATTTT. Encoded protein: CASSLAVATTDTQYF.

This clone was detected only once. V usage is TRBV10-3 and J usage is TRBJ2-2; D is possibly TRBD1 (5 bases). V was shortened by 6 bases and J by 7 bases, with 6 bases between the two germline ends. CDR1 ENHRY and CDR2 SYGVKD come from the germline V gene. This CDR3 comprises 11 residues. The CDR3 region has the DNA TGTGCCATCAGAGGGGTCGGGGAGCTGTTTTTT. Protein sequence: CAIRGVGELFF.

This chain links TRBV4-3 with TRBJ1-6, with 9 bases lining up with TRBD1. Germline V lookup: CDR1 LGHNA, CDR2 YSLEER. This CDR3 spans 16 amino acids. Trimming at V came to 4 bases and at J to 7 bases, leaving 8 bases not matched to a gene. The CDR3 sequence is CASSRIWTGDNSPLHF. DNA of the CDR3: TGCGCCAGCAGCCGCATCTGGACAGGGGACAATTCACCCCTCCACTTT.

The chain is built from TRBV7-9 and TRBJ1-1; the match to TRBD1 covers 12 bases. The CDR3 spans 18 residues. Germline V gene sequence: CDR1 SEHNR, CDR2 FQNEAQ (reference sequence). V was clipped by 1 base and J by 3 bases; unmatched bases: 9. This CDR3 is CASSLVGTGGIGDTEAFF. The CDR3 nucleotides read TGTGCCAGCAGCTTAGTTGGGACAGGGGGCATTGGGGACACTGAAGCTTTCTTT. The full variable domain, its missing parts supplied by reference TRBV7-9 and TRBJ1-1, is DTGVSQNPRHKITKRGQNVTFRCDPISEHNRLYWYRQTLGQGPEFLTYFQNEAQLEKSRLLSDRFSAERPKGSFSTLEIQRTEQGDSAMYLCASSLVGTGGIGDTEAFFGQGTRLTVV.

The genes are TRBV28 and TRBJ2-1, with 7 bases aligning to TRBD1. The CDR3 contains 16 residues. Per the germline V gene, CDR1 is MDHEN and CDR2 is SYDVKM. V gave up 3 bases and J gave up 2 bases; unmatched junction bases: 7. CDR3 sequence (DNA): TGTGCCAGCAGTTTCCCCAGGGGGTGGACCTACAATGAGCAGTTCTTC. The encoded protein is CASSFPRGWTYNEQFF.

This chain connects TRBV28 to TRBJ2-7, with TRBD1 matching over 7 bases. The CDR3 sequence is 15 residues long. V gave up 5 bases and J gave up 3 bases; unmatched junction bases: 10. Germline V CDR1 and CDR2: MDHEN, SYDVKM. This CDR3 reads CASSPRTGESYEQYV. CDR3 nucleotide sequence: TGTGCCAGCAGTCCGCGGACAGGAGAAAGCTACGAGCAGTACGTC.

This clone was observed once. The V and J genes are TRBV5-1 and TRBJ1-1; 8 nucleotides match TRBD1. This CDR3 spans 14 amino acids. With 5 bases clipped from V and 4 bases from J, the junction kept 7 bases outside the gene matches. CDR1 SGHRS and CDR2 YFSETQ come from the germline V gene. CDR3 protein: CASRPSGGITEAFF. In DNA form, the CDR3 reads TGCGCCAGCAGACCATCAGGGGGCATCACTGAAGCTTTCTTT.

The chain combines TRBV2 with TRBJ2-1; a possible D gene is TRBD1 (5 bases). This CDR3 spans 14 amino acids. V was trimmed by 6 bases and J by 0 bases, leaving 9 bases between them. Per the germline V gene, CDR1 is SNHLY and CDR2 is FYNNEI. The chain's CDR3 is CASSTGSSYNEQFF. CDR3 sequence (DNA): TGTGCCAGCAGCACAGGTAGCTCCTACAATGAGCAGTTCTTC.

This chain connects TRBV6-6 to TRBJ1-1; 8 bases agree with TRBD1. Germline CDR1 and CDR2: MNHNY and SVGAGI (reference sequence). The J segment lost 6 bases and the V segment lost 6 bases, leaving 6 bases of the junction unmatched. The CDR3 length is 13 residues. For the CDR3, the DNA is TGTGCCAGCAGCGGTGGACAGGGCCCTGAAGCTTTCTTT. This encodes CASSGGQGPEAFF.